Included here is one TCR beta chain sequence, with context. Its antigen is unknown. Method: immunoSEQ multiplex PCR; TCRdb's copy keeps in-frame clones and lacks some. The sample yields fewer than 100,000 clones, roughly 87% seen once. The sample comes from a study of OX40 agonist ivuxolimab in advanced cancers. About the research overall: Age averaged about 62 years (range roughly 23 to 90), and roughly 80% were male.

Study outcomes and limitations: Expanded clones were, on average, more numerous among CD8+ T cells than CD4+.

Sequencing was performed on CD4+ or CD8+ T cells sorted from blood, taken in a trial of the OX40 agonist ivuxolimab. The TCR was taken from an adult with an advanced solid tumor such as melanoma, head and neck, liver or kidney cancer.

The CDR3 protein is CASIRTGGLPGEAFF. CDR3 nucleotide sequence: TGCGCCAGCATCCGGACAGGGGGACTACCGGGTGAAGCTTTCTTT. V gene TRBV5-1 combines with J gene TRBJ1-1; 10 positions match TRBD1. In germline, CDR1 is SGHRS, CDR2 YFSETQ. The CDR3 covers 15 residues. With 6 bases clipped from V and 7 bases from J, the junction kept 12 bases outside the gene matches.